The 4 T cell receptor beta chains below come from one sample, sequenced in a study of OX40 agonist ivuxolimab in advanced cancers. Library creation used the immunoSEQ multiplex PCR assay. TCRdb took this table from immuneACCESS and kept in-frame rearrangements with V and J called. Such tables lack part of the clones; where checked against another copy, unresolved V genes explain under half of the gap, and the rest is unexplained. For this sample there are 68,000 or so clones; approximately 80% appear just once. The biggest ten clones account for over 1.3% of the sample. The sample in question was CD4+ or CD8+ T cells sorted from blood, obtained in a trial of the OX40 agonist ivuxolimab. The receptors shown here come from an adult with an advanced solid tumor such as melanoma, head and neck, liver or kidney cancer.

The chain uses TRBV6-5 and TRBJ2-5, with D unclear. CDR3 length: 14 amino acids. Germline-derived CDR1 and CDR2 are MNHEY and SVGAGI. V lost 6 bases and J 1 base, leaving 12 bases between the germline ends. The CDR3 sequence is CASSQLAIQETQYF. CDR3 DNA: TGTGCCAGCAGCCAACTGGCCATCCAAGAGACCCAGTACTTC.

The chain combines TRBV21-1 with TRBJ1-3. TRBV21-1 is noted as a pseudogene. The CDR3 loop spans 16 amino acids. CDR3 protein: CASSERDGFSGNTIYF. CDR3 sequence (DNA): TGTGCCAGCAGCGAAAGGGACGGCTTCTCTGGAAACACCATATATTTT.

V is TRBV11-2 and J is TRBJ2-7; D ambiguous. V lost 0 bases and J lost 6, with 18 bases in between. The CDR3 loop spans 16 amino acids. Germline V gene data show CDR1 as SGHAT and CDR2 as FQNNGV. The CDR3 DNA follows: TGTGCCAGCAGCTTAGAGAGAACGGCTCCCCCGGGCGAGCAGTACTTC. It yields the protein CASSLERTAPPGEQYF.

The chain is built from TRBV10-3 and TRBJ2-5; 15 bases map to TRBD2. The J call may be incorrect, as the DNA end agrees better with TRBJ2-7. The CDR3 contains 18 residues. Germline assignment: CDR1 ENHRY and CDR2 SYGVKD. The CDR3 sequence is CAISGTSGGGDLNYEQYF. The CDR3 DNA sequence: TGTGCCATCAGTGGGACTAGCGGGGGGGGCGACCTCAATTACGAGCAGTACTTC.